The 13 T cell receptor beta chains below come from one sample, sequenced in a study of beta chain features in type 1 diabetes. All of the isolated RNA was reverse transcribed, so expressed TCRB transcripts were sequenced. The assay was immunoSEQ multiplex PCR, and TCRdb's table has in-frame clones only and misses some. The sample holds about 150,000 clones, approximately 12% seen once. The specimen sequenced was central memory CD4+ T cells from blood. Receptors originate from a man between 18 and 29 years old in good health.

The sample holds many counts of this clone. This chain joins TRBV10-3 and TRBJ2-3, with D uncertain. The CDR3 is 14 residues long. V was trimmed by 9 bases and J by 4 bases, leaving 17 bases between them. Per germline, CDR1 ENHRY and CDR2 SYGVKD. CDR3 in DNA: TGTGCCATTAACGTGCTAGGGCCCGCAGATACGCAGTATTTT. This translates into CAINVLGPADTQYF.

This clone was detected ten times or more. V usage is TRBV7-2 and J usage is TRBJ1-2, with 8 bases lining up with TRBD1. The CDR3 extends over 15 amino acids. V lost 5 bases and J lost 8; bases outside the gene matches: 13. CDR1 SGHTA and CDR2 FQGNSA come from the germline V gene. DNA of the CDR3: TGTGCCAGCAGCCCCCGGACAGGGAAGCTTGGGGGCTACACCTTC. Protein sequence: CASSPRTGKLGGYTF.

The V gene is TRBV9, the J gene TRBJ2-5, with D perhaps matching TRBD2 (5 bases). The germline gives CDR1 SGDLS, CDR2 YYNGEE. The CDR3 consists of 13 residues. V was cut by 1 base and J by 3 bases, with 7 bases left in between. The CDR3: CASSVSGEETQYF. The DNA of the CDR3 is TGTGCCAGCAGCGTAAGCGGAGAAGAGACCCAGTACTTC.

The V and J genes are TRBV28 and TRBJ1-1, with 7 bases lining up with TRBD1. Germline V gene lookup returns CDR1 MDHEN and CDR2 SYDVKM. Trimming removed 6 bases from V and 1 base from J; junction bases left unmatched: 5. CDR3 size: 14 residues. The CDR3 DNA reads TGTGCCAGCAGCTGGGACAGCGCGAACACTGAAGCTTTCTTT. Protein product: CASSWDSANTEAFF.

This clone turned up a few times. The chain has TRBV14 and TRBJ1-2; D not certain. There are 14 residues in the CDR3. V lost 0 bases and J 2 bases, leaving 7 bases between the germline ends. The V gene's germline CDR1 is SGHDN and CDR2 FVKESK. The CDR3 sequence is CASSQDVFNYGYTF. The CDR3 nucleotides read TGTGCCAGCAGCCAAGATGTTTTCAACTATGGCTACACCTTC.

The gene calls are TRBV6-1 and TRBJ2-7; D remains unclear. V gave up 1 base and J gave up 1 base, with 8 bases separating them. The CDR3 totals 14 residues. Germline CDR1 and CDR2: MNHNS and SASEGT. The CDR3 sequence is CASSEVGISYEQYF. In DNA, the CDR3 is TGTGCCAGCAGTGAAGTAGGCATTTCCTACGAGCAGTACTTC.

The J gene is TRBJ2-2, the V gene TRBV9; no clear D. The V gene lost 1 base and the J gene lost 2 bases, with 6 bases spanning the gap. The V gene's germline CDR1 is SGDLS and CDR2 YYNGEE. The CDR3 is made up of 14 amino acids. As DNA, the CDR3 is TGTGCCAGCAGCGTAATGAGCAACACCGGGGAGCTGTTTTTT. It codes for CASSVMSNTGELFF. Looking up the rest from reference TRBV9 and TRBJ2-2 gives the full variable domain: DSGVTQTPKHLITATGQRVTLRCSPRSGDLSVYWYQQSLDQGLQFLIQYYNGEERAKGNILERFSAQQFPDLHSELNLSSLELGDSALYFCASSVMSNTGELFFGEGSRLTVL.

J is TRBJ1-5 and V is TRBV30, with 8 bases lining up with TRBD1. Germline CDR1 reads GTSNPN; CDR2 reads SVGIG (reference sequence). The V segment lost 1 base and the J segment 2 bases; nucleotides outside the gene matches: 4. CDR3 length: 15 amino acids. As DNA, the CDR3 is TGTGCCTGGAGTGGGGAGGGACAGGGCAATCAGCCCCAGCATTTT. It is translated as CAWSGEGQGNQPQHF. Based on the CDR3 plus reference TRBV30 and TRBJ1-5, the full variable domain is SQTIHQWPATLVQPVGSPLSLECTVEGTSNPNLYWYRQAAGRGLQLLFYSVGIGQISSEVPQNLSASRPQDRQFILSSKKLLLSDSGFYLCAWSGEGQGNQPQHFGDGTRLSIL.

This clone was detected many times. The chain uses TRBV5-1 and TRBJ2-3, with 13 bases matching TRBD2. CDR1 and CDR2 (germline): SGHRS, YFSETQ. After removal of 3 bases from V and 7 bases from J, the junction contained 5 bases not matched to a gene. CDR3 length: 15 residues. This chain's CDR3 is CASSSTSGRQHTQYF. The CDR3 coding sequence is TGCGCCAGCAGCTCGACTAGCGGGAGGCAACATACGCAGTATTTT.

This clone occurred many times. This chain joins TRBV10-3 and TRBJ2-7; D is undetermined. Between the trimmed V and J ends, which lost 3 bases and 6 bases, there was a span of 12 bases. The CDR3 length is 13 residues. Germline CDR1 and CDR2: ENHRY and SYGVKD. The CDR3 region is CAISDVSPREQYF. The CDR3 DNA reads as TGTGCCATCAGTGACGTTAGCCCTCGCGAGCAGTACTTC.

In DNA, the CDR3 is TGCGCCAGCAGCCAAGCTTCCACAGGGACGGGCACAGATACGCAGTATTTT. Encoded protein: CASSQASTGTGTDTQYF. J is TRBJ2-3 and V is TRBV4-3; D possibly corresponds to TRBD1 (6 bases). The CDR3 consists of 17 residues. V was clipped by 1 base and J by 1 base, with 15 bases between them. CDR1 and CDR2 from the germline V gene are LGHNA and YSLEER.

The CDR3, as DNA: TGTGCCACCTACCGAACTAGCGGGAGTTCCTACGAGCAGTACTTC. Its translation: CATYRTSGSSYEQYF. The chain combines TRBV10-3 with TRBJ2-7; TRBD2 agrees at 11 bases. CDR1 is ENHRY, CDR2 SYGVKD, per germline. The length of the CDR3 is 15 residues. Germline trimming cut 10 bases from V and 1 base from J; bases unmatched to any gene: 9.

V gene TRBV7-9 combines with J gene TRBJ1-1; D may be TRBD1 (6 bases). The CDR3 covers 14 residues. Germline loops: CDR1 SEHNR, CDR2 FQNEAQ (reference sequence). The V gene lost 5 bases and the J gene lost 1 base, with 11 bases spanning the gap. The CDR3 sequence is CASSHGQTNTEAFF. CDR3 DNA: TGTGCCAGCAGCCACGGACAGACGAACACTGAAGCTTTCTTT.